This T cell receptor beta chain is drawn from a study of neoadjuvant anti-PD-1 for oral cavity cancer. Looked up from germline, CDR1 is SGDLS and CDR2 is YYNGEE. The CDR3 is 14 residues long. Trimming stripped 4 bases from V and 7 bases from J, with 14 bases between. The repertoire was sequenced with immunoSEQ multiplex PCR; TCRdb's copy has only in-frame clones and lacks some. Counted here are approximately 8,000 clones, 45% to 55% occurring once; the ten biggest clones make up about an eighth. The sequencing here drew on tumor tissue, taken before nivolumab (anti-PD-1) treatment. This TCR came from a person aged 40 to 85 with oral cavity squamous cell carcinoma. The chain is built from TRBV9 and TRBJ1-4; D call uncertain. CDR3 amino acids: CASSPEAWGEKLFF. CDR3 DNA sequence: TGTGCCAGCAGCCCTGAGGCCTGGGGTGAAAAACTGTTTTTT.